This TCR beta chain was found in a study of monozygotic twins with inflammatory bowel disease. Germline V CDR1 and CDR2: SEHNR, FQNEAQ (reference sequence). The CDR3 is 15 amino acids. Reanalyzing the 5' RACE reads, TCRdb keeps one entry per CDR3 protein, without DNA. Across 300,000 to 400,000 distinct CDR3 sequences, the top ten clones capture over 2% of the sample. Sequenced input: blood. This chain links TRBV7-9 with TRBJ2-7; TCRdb calls TRBD1, which cannot be checked without DNA. This receptor was identified in a human donor with ulcerative colitis or Crohn's disease, or a healthy co-twin of an affected twin (not recorded which). The CDR3 reads CASSGPGPQSYEQYF.